This T cell receptor (beta chain) was obtained from a study of T cells in Graves' hyperthyroidism and ophthalmopathy. Patients showing uncontrolled infection, other autoimmune disease, pregnancy or lactation were ineligible. The CDR3 contains 15 residues. The germline CDR1 and CDR2 sequences are MNHEY and SMNVEV (reference sequence). Trimming shortened V by 8 bases and J by 5 bases, and 20 bases separated the two germline ends. The TCR beta CDR3 regions underwent amplification using RNA transcripts as the source. First-round RT-PCR targeting the TCR CDR3 was performed with the HTBI primer set. TCRdb itself ran the multiplex PCR reads through MiXCR, one entry per CDR3 protein. The sample shows nearly 600,000 distinct CDR3 sequences, about 14% of them seen only once.

The chain has TRBV27 and TRBJ2-3; D unresolved. This sequence originates from a woman aged 18 to 35 with Graves' ophthalmopathy. The sample taken for sequencing was blood. CDR3 sequence reads: CASRPHLLSGDTQYF. Written as DNA, the CDR3 is TGTGCCAGCCGCCCCCATTTGTTGTCGGGAGATACGCAGTATTTT.